These T cell receptor beta chains were read from a single sample in a study of multiple sclerosis patients with progressive multifocal leukoencephalopathy. The repertoire was sequenced with immunoSEQ multiplex PCR; TCRdb's copy has only in-frame clones and lacks some. The top ten clones hold 1.3% of a sample with tens of thousands of clones, 90% of them seen once. The sample consisted of PBMCs, taken from a patient treated with natalizumab. The receptors were gathered from a human donor with multiple sclerosis. The CDR3 runs from the conserved cysteine through the conserved F or W. The D gene is left open where the match is weak. A row's size may be missing; if present it is once, few, many or a size class.

TRBJ1-1 TRBV19 TRBD1 . CASSPGDRANTEAFF TGTGCCAGTAGTCCCGGGGACAGGGCGAACACTGAAGCTTTCTTT
TRBJ2-5 TRBV6-6 . . CASSYGPHLETQYF TGTGCCAGCAGTTACGGTCCTCACCTAGAGACCCAGTACTTC
TRBJ2-2 TRBV14 . once CASSLWGARTGELFF TGTGCCAGCAGCCTTTGGGGGGCGCGTACCGGGGAGCTGTTTTTT
TRBJ2-2 TRBV5-6 . . CASSGLDRNTGELFF TGTGCCAGCAGCGGCCTGGACAGGAACACCGGGGAGCTGTTTTTT
TRBJ2-4 TRBV19 . . CASSYPRGEHLAKNIQYF TGTGCCAGTAGCTACCCCAGAGGGGAGCACCTAGCCAAAAACATTCAGTACTTC
TRBJ2-3 TRBV9 . . CASSLSDSPRDTQYF TGTGCCAGCAGCCTTTCCGACTCACCCCGGGACACGCAGTATTTT
TRBJ2-5 TRBV18 TRBD1 . CASSRGGIGTGQEAQYF TGTGCCAGCTCACGGGGTGGAATCGGGACAGGGCAAGAGGCCCAGTACTTC
TRBJ2-6 TRBV5-1 . . CASSFYRDLGANVLTF TGCGCCAGCAGCTTTTACAGGGACCTTGGGGCCAACGTCCTGACTTTC
TRBJ2-3 TRBV7-8 TRBD2 . CASSLVLGGTDTQYF TGTGCCAGCAGCTTAGTGTTGGGGGGGACAGATACGCAGTATTTT
TRBJ2-7 TRBV4-2 . . CASSQVRGGEQYF TGTGCCAGCAGCCAGGTCCGAGGGGGGGAGCAGTACTTC
TRBJ2-1 TRBV28 . . CASRRNGLRNEQFF TGTGCCAGCAGGCGTAACGGTCTGCGAAATGAGCAGTTCTTC
TRBJ2-7 TRBV9 TRBD1 . CASSVGQGASYEQYF TGTGCCAGCAGCGTAGGACAGGGGGCCTCCTACGAGCAGTACTTC
TRBJ2-7 TRBV5-1 . . CASSLRQGQSYEQYF TGCGCCAGCAGCTTGAGGCAGGGCCAATCCTACGAGCAGTACTTC
TRBJ1-1 TRBV7-8 . . CASSPRVSRGREAFF TGTGCCAGCAGCCCGCGTGTTAGTCGAGGGCGGGAAGCTTTCTTT
TRBJ1-2 TRBV6-6 . . CASSQDSNYGYTF TGTGCCAGCAGCCAGGACAGTAACTATGGCTACACCTTC
TRBJ2-7 TRBV5-1 . . CASSLARDYEQYF TGCGCCAGCAGCTTGGCGAGGGACTACGAGCAGTACTTC
TRBJ1-6 TRBV7-9 . few CASSPSSGGGKGSPLHF TGTGCCAGCAGCCCCAGTAGCGGGGGGGGGAAAGGCTCACCCCTCCACTTT
TRBJ1-1 TRBV13 TRBD1 few CASSTAGTGVNTEAFF TGTGCCAGCAGCACGGCCGGGACAGGGGTGAACACTGAAGCTTTCTTT
TRBJ1-1 TRBV15 . . CATSQRISNTEAFF TGTGCCACCAGTCAAAGGATTTCGAACACTGAAGCTTTCTTT
TRBJ2-3 TRBV12-5 . . CASSGATDTQYF TGTGCTAGTTCGGGGGCCACAGATACGCAGTATTTT
TRBJ1-5 TRBV7-9 . . CASSPLNQPQHF TGTGCCAGCAGCCCACTCAATCAGCCCCAGCATTTT
TRBJ1-4 TRBV4-1 . . CASSQSTGINFATNEKLFF TGCGCCAGCAGCCAGTCCACCGGGATCAACTTTGCAACTAATGAAAAACTGTTTTTT
TRBJ1-2 TRBV6-5 TRBD1 . CASRPGTAAFYGYTF TGTGCCAGCAGGCCCGGGACAGCAGCGTTCTATGGCTACACCTTC
TRBJ2-7 TRBV5-5 . . CASSSVTDYEQYF TGTGCCAGCAGCTCCGTGACAGACTACGAGCAGTACTTC
TRBJ2-7 TRBV4-2 . once CASSQDQKDEQYF TGTGCCAGCAGCCAAGATCAGAAGGACGAGCAGTACTTC
TRBJ1-3 TRBV7-9 . once CASSLFRRGSLGFGNTIYF TGTGCCAGCAGCTTATTTCGGCGTGGGAGCCTCGGGTTTGGAAACACCATATATTTT
TRBJ2-1 TRBV21-1 . . CASRVEIATPSDNEQFF TGTGCCAGCAGAGTAGAGATAGCTACACCATCCGACAATGAGCAGTTCTTC
TRBJ1-2 TRBV27 . . CASSFLGRGDGYTF TGTGCCAGCAGTTTCCTCGGGAGGGGCGACGGCTACACCTTC
TRBJ1-1 TRBV18 TRBD1 . CASSSDRGEAFF TGTGCCAGCTCATCGGACAGGGGGGAAGCTTTCTTT
TRBJ2-6 TRBV6-5 . . CASSPPGANVLTF TGTGCCAGCAGCCCCCCTGGGGCCAACGTCCTGACTTTC
TRBJ2-3 TRBV2 . . CASSDRSSSTDTQYF TGTGCCAGCAGCGACAGGAGCTCAAGCACAGATACGCAGTATTTT
TRBJ2-7 TRBV27 . . CASSRNAESYEQYF TGTGCCAGCAGCCGGAACGCAGAATCCTACGAGCAGTACTTC
TRBJ1-1 TRBV6-5 . . CASRRGGNTEAFF TGTGCCAGCAGACGGGGGGGAAACACTGAAGCTTTCTTT
TRBJ1-5 TRBV4-1 . . CASSQDPRLTLSNQPQHF TGCGCCAGCAGCCAAGATCCAAGGCTGACATTGAGTAATCAGCCCCAGCATTTT
TRBJ1-4 TRBV5-1 . . CASSVLGQPATEKLFF TGCGCCAGCAGCGTATTAGGACAGCCTGCTACTGAAAAACTGTTTTTT
TRBJ2-7 TRBV5-6 TRBD2 . CASSLKVPSGTLSYEQYF TGTGCCAGCAGCTTGAAGGTCCCTAGCGGCACCCTCTCCTACGAGCAGTACTTC
TRBJ2-3 TRBV14 TRBD1 . CASSLGQGPTDTQYF TGTGCCAGCAGCCTTGGACAGGGCCCCACAGATACGCAGTATTTT
TRBJ1-2 TRBV10-3 . . CAISESRGGVRGYTF TGTGCCATCAGTGAGTCTCGTGGGGGTGTCCGGGGCTACACCTTC
TRBJ2-6 TRBV5-1 . . CASSLGSGANVLTF TGCGCCAGCAGCTTGGGGTCTGGGGCCAACGTCCTGACTTTC
TRBJ1-1 TRBV30 . . CAWSVVTEAFF TGTGCCTGGAGTGTAGTCACTGAAGCTTTCTTT
TRBJ2-2 TRBV6-5 TRBD2 . CASSYSSGANTGELFF TGTGCCAGCAGTTACTCTAGCGGGGCGAACACCGGGGAGCTGTTTTTT
TRBJ2-5 TRBV6-1 TRBD2 . CASSEGTSGGHIPYF TGTGCCAGCAGTGAAGGGACTAGCGGGGGCCACATCCCGTACTTC
TRBJ2-5 TRBV7-8 . . CASSLVGPHEETQYF TGTGCCAGCAGCTTAGTGGGCCCGCACGAAGAGACCCAGTACTTC
TRBJ1-5 TRBV11-2 TRBD1 . CASSHDRAGQPQHF TGTGCCAGCAGCCATGACAGGGCAGGTCAGCCCCAGCATTTT
TRBJ1-1 TRBV6-1 . . CASSPHRGMNTEAFF TGTGCCAGCAGTCCCCACCGGGGGATGAACACTGAAGCTTTCTTT
TRBJ1-2 TRBV6-5 TRBD1 . CASSSGGQGAYGYTF TGTGCCAGCAGTTCTGGGGGACAGGGAGCCTATGGCTACACCTTC
TRBJ2-7 TRBV6-5 TRBD1 . CASNPDRDEQYF TGTGCCAGCAACCCGGACAGGGACGAGCAGTACTTC
TRBJ2-3 TRBV27 TRBD2 . CASSGLAGTTDTQYF TGTGCCAGCAGTGGACTAGCGGGGACGACAGATACGCAGTATTTT